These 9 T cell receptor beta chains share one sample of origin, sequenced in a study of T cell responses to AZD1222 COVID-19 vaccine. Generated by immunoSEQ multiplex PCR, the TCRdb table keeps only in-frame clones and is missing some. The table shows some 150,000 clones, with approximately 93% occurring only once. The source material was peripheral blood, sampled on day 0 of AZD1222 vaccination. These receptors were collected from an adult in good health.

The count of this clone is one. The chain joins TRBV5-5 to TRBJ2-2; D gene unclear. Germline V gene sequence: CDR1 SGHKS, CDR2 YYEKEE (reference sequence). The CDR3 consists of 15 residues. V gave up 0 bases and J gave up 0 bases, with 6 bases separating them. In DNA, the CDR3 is TGTGCCAGCAGCTTGGGGCCGACGAACACCGGGGAGCTGTTTTTT. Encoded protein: CASSLGPTNTGELFF.

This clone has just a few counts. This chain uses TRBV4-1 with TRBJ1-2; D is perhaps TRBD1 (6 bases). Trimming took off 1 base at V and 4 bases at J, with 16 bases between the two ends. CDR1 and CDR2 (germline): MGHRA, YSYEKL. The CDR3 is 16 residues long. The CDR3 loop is CASSQGLTGISYGYTF. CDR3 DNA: TGCGCCAGCAGCCAAGGGCTGACAGGAATCTCCTATGGCTACACCTTC.

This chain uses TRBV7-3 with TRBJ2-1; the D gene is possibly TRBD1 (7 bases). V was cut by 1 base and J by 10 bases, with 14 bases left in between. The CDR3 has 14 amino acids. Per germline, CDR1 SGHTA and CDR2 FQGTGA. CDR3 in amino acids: CASSLMEEGAEQFF. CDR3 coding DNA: TGTGCCAGCAGCTTAATGGAGGAGGGGGCAGAGCAGTTCTTC.

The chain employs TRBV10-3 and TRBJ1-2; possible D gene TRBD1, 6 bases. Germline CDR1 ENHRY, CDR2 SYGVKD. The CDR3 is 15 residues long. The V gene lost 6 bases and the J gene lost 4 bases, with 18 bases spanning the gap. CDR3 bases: TGTGCCATCAGCGATAAAGGACAGAAGTCCTATGGCTACACCTTC. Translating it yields CAISDKGQKSYGYTF.

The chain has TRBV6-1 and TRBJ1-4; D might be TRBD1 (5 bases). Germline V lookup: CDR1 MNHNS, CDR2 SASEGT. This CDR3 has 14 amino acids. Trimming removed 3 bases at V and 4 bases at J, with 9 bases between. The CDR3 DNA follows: TGTGCCAGCAGTGAGTACAGGATTAATGAAAAACTGTTTTTT. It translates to CASSEYRINEKLFF.

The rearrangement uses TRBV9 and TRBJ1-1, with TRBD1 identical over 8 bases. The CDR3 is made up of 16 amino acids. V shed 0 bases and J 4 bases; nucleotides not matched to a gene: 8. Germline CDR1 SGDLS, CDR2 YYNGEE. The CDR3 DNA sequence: TGTGCCAGCAGCGTAGATCCCCAGGGGGCGGGCACTGAAGCTTTCTTT. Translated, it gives CASSVDPQGAGTEAFF.

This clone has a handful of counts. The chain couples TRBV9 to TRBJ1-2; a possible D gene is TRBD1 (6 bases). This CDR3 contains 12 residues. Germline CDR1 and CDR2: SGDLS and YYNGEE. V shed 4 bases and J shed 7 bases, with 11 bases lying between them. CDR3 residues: CASSPWGPGYTF. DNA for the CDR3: TGTGCCAGCAGCCCCTGGGGGCCTGGCTACACCTTC.

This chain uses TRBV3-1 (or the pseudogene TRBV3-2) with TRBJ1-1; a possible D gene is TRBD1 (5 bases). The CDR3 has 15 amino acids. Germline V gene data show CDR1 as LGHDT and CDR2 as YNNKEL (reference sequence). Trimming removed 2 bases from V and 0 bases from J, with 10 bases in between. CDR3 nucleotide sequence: TGTGCCAGCAGCCAAAGGGGCAGCTTGAACACTGAAGCTTTCTTT. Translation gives CASSQRGSLNTEAFF.

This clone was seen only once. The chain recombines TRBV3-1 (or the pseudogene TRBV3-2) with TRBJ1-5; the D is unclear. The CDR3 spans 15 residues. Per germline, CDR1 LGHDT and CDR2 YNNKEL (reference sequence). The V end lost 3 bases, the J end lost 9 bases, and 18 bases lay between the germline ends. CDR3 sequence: CASSHTDQGSGPQHF. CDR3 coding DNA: TGTGCCAGCAGCCACACCGACCAAGGGAGTGGGCCCCAGCATTTT.